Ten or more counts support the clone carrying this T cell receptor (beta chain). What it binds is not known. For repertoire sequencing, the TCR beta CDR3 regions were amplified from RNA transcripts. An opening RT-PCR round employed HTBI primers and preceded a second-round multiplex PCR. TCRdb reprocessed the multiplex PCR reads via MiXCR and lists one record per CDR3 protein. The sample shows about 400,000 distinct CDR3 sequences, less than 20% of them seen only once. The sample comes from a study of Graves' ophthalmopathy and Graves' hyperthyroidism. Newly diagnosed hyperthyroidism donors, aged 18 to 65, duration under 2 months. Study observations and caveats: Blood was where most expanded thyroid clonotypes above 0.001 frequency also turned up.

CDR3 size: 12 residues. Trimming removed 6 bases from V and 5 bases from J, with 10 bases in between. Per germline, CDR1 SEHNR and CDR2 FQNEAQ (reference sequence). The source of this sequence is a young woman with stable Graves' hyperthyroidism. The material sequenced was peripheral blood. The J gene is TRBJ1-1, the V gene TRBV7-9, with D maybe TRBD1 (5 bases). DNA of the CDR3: TGTGCCAGCAGGGCAGAGGGGACTGAAGCTTTCTTT. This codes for CASRAEGTEAFF.